A single sample is the source of the 29 T cell receptor beta chains below, sequenced in a study of T cells after posttransplantation cyclophosphamide. TCRdb's table, derived via immunoSEQ multiplex PCR, lists solely in-frame clones and lacks some. The top ten clones hold under 3.5% of a sample with approximately 29,000 clones, about nine tenths of them seen once. The sample consisted of PBMCs. These receptors were taken from a man aged 50 to 60.

This clone came up a few times. This chain links TRBV12-5 with TRBJ1-1; D possibly corresponds to TRBD1 (6 bases). The ends were cut back, 6 bases at V and 4 bases at J, with 12 bases in the middle. Germline assignment: CDR1 LGHNT and CDR2 FRNRAP. The CDR3 loop spans 13 amino acids. The CDR3 here is CASGTQGGTEAFF. CDR3 nucleotides: TGTGCTAGTGGCACGCAAGGGGGCACTGAAGCTTTCTTT.

By share, this clone ranks as medium-sized. The chain combines TRBV7-8 with TRBJ2-1; tentative D call: TRBD1 (5 bases). The CDR3 has 12 amino acids. Germline CDR1 SGHVS, CDR2 FQNEAQ. Trimming shortened V by 1 base and J by 9 bases, and 7 bases separated the two germline ends. The CDR3 DNA sequence: TGTGCCAGCAGCTTAGAAAGGGGTGAGCAGTTCTTC. It codes for CASSLERGEQFF.

This chain uses TRBV2 with TRBJ1-2; D not certain. This CDR3 is built from 15 residues. Germline V gives CDR1 SNHLY, CDR2 FYNNEI. Deletions cut 0 bases from V and 5 bases from J, with 13 bases between. CDR3 in DNA: TGTGCCAGCAGTGAAGCTCACAGTGGTAGTTATGGCTACACCTTC. The encoded protein is CASSEAHSGSYGYTF.

V and J are TRBV28 and TRBJ2-5, with D unclear. The germline CDR1 and CDR2 sequences are MDHEN and SYDVKM. Trimming took off 3 bases at V and 3 bases at J, with 5 bases between the two ends. The CDR3 sequence is 12 residues long. The CDR3 protein is CASSLAEETQYF. DNA for the CDR3: TGTGCCAGCAGTTTGGCCGAAGAGACCCAGTACTTC.

V gene TRBV6-5 combines with J gene TRBJ2-1; TRBD2 aligns across 9 bases. Germline CDR1 is MNHEY and CDR2 is SVGAGI. Germline trimming cut 8 bases from V and 2 bases from J; bases unmatched to any gene: 4. The CDR3 consists of 14 residues. The CDR3 nucleotides read TGTGCCAGCCTGTCTAGCGGGACCTACAATGAGCAGTTCTTC. Protein: CASLSSGTYNEQFF.

The V and J genes are TRBV28 and TRBJ1-1, with TRBD1 identical over 7 bases. Looked up from germline, CDR1 is MDHEN and CDR2 is SYDVKM. The length of the CDR3 is 12 residues. V shed 3 bases and J 9 bases; nucleotides not matched to a gene: 4. The CDR3 coding sequence is TGTGCCAGCAGTTTGACAGGGATGCAAGCTTTCTTT. Protein sequence: CASSLTGMQAFF.

The rearrangement joins TRBV4-3 to TRBJ2-5, with D perhaps TRBD1 (6 bases). The V end lost 0 bases, the J end lost 5 bases, and 10 bases lay between the germline ends. The CDR3 is 14 amino acids. Germline V lookup: CDR1 LGHNA, CDR2 YSLEER. The CDR3 loop reads CASSQEWGRETQYF. In DNA, the CDR3 is TGCGCCAGCAGCCAAGAATGGGGGCGCGAGACCCAGTACTTC.

This clone has a single count. The chain uses TRBV7-8 and TRBJ2-7, with 8 nucleotides matching TRBD1. This CDR3 is 15 amino acids long. CDR1 is SGHVS and CDR2 is FQNEAQ in the germline V gene. The V segment lost 3 bases and the J segment 3 bases; nucleotides outside the gene matches: 7. In DNA form, the CDR3 reads TGTGCCAGCAGCTTTGCGTCGGGACAGGACTACGAGCAGTACTTC. It translates to CASSFASGQDYEQYF.

The J gene is TRBJ1-5, the V gene TRBV7-8; 11 nucleotides agree with TRBD1. The CDR3 covers 19 residues. Unmatched junction bases numbered 11, after V lost 4 bases and J lost 0 bases. Germline CDR1 and CDR2: SGHVS and FQNEAQ. The CDR3 region is CASSSPGQGGPYSNQPQHF. CDR3 bases: TGTGCCAGCAGCTCTCCGGGACAGGGGGGACCCTATAGCAATCAGCCCCAGCATTTT.

Turning to this clone: The junction departs from the called germline gene at one end, perhaps through a read error. J is TRBJ2-7 and V is TRBV2, with D perhaps TRBD2 (6 bases). Germline values: CDR1 SNHLY, CDR2 FYNNEI. The CDR3 is made up of 12 amino acids. DNA for the CDR3: TGTGCCAGCAGGTCCGCGGGCCGGGGGTCCCACTTC. Amino acid sequence: CASRSAGRGSHF.

The chain couples TRBV10-2 to TRBJ1-1; maybe TRBD1 (6 bases). Trimming cost V 6 bases and J 3 bases, with 11 bases left between them. Per the germline V gene, CDR1 is WSHSY and CDR2 is SAAADI. The CDR3 loop spans 13 amino acids. This chain's CDR3 is CASSRDTYTEAFF. The CDR3 DNA reads as TGCGCCAGCAGCCGGGACACATACACTGAAGCTTTCTTT.

This clone has just one count. The chain joins TRBV9 to TRBJ2-7, with D possibly matching TRBD2 (6 bases). V lost 2 bases and J lost 2, with 11 bases in between. This CDR3 comprises 14 residues. Germline V gene data show CDR1 as SGDLS and CDR2 as YYNGEE. The CDR3: CASSVEGFPYEQYF. For the CDR3, the DNA is TGTGCCAGCAGCGTGGAGGGTTTTCCCTACGAGCAGTACTTC. Filled out from reference TRBV9 and TRBJ2-7, the complete variable domain reads DSGVTQTPKHLITATGQRVTLRCSPRSGDLSVYWYQQSLDQGLQFLIQYYNGEERAKGNILERFSAQQFPDLHSELNLSSLELGDSALYFCASSVEGFPYEQYFGPGTRLTVT.

This clone was seen a single time. V and J are TRBV4-2 and TRBJ2-5; 7 bases align to TRBD2. The trim removed 2 bases at V and 5 bases at J, leaving 8 bases unmatched. CDR1 and CDR2 from the germline V gene are LGHNA and YNFKEQ. There are 15 residues in the CDR3. For the CDR3, the DNA is TGTGCCAGCAGCCAACGTTCGGCGGGGGTGGAGACCCAGTACTTC. This gives the protein CASSQRSAGVETQYF.

The gene calls are TRBV6-5 and TRBJ2-7, with TRBD2 identical over 7 bases. Germline V lookup: CDR1 MNHEY, CDR2 SVGAGI. CDR3 size: 12 residues. Trimming cost V 8 bases and J 7 bases; bases outside gene matches: 8. Here the CDR3 reads CASGRGDREQYF. The DNA of the CDR3 is TGTGCCAGCGGACGGGGGGACCGGGAGCAGTACTTC.

The chain's CDR3 is CASSLLSAGADEQYF. In DNA, the CDR3 is TGCGCCAGCAGCTTGCTTTCAGCGGGTGCGGACGAGCAGTACTTC. The chain couples TRBV5-1 to TRBJ2-7; tentatively, D is TRBD2 (6 bases). The V end lost 1 base, the J end lost 5 bases, and 16 bases lay between the germline ends. Germline V gene sequence: CDR1 SGHRS, CDR2 YFSETQ. The CDR3 length is 15 residues. Combining the CDR3 with reference TRBV5-1 and TRBJ2-7 gives the whole variable domain KAGVTQTPRYLIKTRGQQVTLSCSPISGHRSVSWYQQTPGQGLQFLFEYFSETQRNKGNFPGRFSGRQFSNSRSEMNVSTLELGDSALYLCASSLLSAGADEQYFGPGTRLTVT.

A single count supports this clone. The rearrangement uses TRBV4-1 and TRBJ2-7, with TRBD1 identical over 9 bases. The CDR3 spans 18 residues. CDR1 is MGHRA and CDR2 is YSYEKL in the germline V gene. With V trimmed by 1 base and J by 7 bases, 17 bases remained unmatched. The CDR3 region is CASSQVIWKPGQGKEQYF. CDR3 DNA sequence: TGCGCCAGCAGCCAAGTTATCTGGAAACCGGGACAGGGTAAAGAGCAGTACTTC.

The chain couples TRBV7-9 to TRBJ2-5, with a tentative D call TRBD1 (6 bases). Per the germline V gene, CDR1 is SEHNR and CDR2 is FQNEAQ (reference sequence). The CDR3 is 16 residues long. V shed 1 base and J shed 5 bases, with 17 bases lying between them. CDR3 sequence (DNA): TGTGCCAGCAGCTTAGGGCGGAATTTACAGGGCGAGACCCAGTACTTC. The encoded protein is CASSLGRNLQGETQYF. The full variable domain, in which reference TRBV7-9 and TRBJ2-5 provide the parts outside the CDR3, is DTGVSQNPRHKITKRGQNVTFRCDPISEHNRLYWYRQTLGQGPEFLTYFQNEAQLEKSRLLSDRFSAERPKGSFSTLEIQRTEQGDSAMYLCASSLGRNLQGETQYFGPGTRLLVL.

CDR3 sequence: CASSWTADTQYF. The CDR3 nucleotides read TGTGCCAGCAGCTGGACAGCAGATACGCAGTATTTT. This chain links TRBV7-3 with TRBJ2-3; TRBD1 is a possible D gene (6 bases). Trimming shortened V by 4 bases and J by 4 bases, and 6 bases separated the two germline ends. The CDR3 sequence is 12 residues long. The germline gives CDR1 SGHTA, CDR2 FQGTGA.

The chain recombines TRBV5-1 with TRBJ2-3; 8 nucleotides match TRBD1. The V and J ends lost 4 bases and 3 bases, in that order; junction bases with no gene match: 16. CDR3 length: 18 amino acids. The germline V gene encodes CDR1 SGHRS and CDR2 YFSETQ. CDR3 coding DNA: TGCGCCAGCAGCACGGAATTCAGAGGCAGGGGGCGAACAGATACGCAGTATTTT. Its protein product is CASSTEFRGRGRTDTQYF.

The chain carries TRBV7-3 and TRBJ1-2; D possibly corresponds to TRBD1 (6 bases). Germline CDR1 is SGHTA and CDR2 is FQGTGA. CDR3 size: 13 residues. V was trimmed by 5 bases and J by 4 bases, leaving 11 bases between them. The CDR3: CASSPETGYGYTF. The CDR3 region has the DNA TGTGCCAGCAGCCCGGAGACAGGCTATGGCTACACCTTC.

This clone was recorded once. This chain uses TRBV11-3 with TRBJ2-1; 11 nucleotides line up with TRBD2. The trim removed 5 bases at V and 9 bases at J, leaving 6 bases unmatched. CDR1 and CDR2 (germline): SGHNT, YENEEA. The CDR3 has 14 amino acids. Written as DNA, the CDR3 is TGTGCCAGCAGCCTTAGCGGGGGGGCGAGTGAGCAGTTCTTC. Amino acid sequence: CASSLSGGASEQFF.

In its sample, this clone was seen once. The chain joins TRBV5-6 to TRBJ1-4; TRBD1 aligns across 9 bases. The CDR3 contains 17 residues. V trimming: 3 bases; J trimming: 0 bases; junction bases outside the gene matches: 6. Germline CDR1 and CDR2: SGHDT and YYEEEE. The DNA for the CDR3 is TGTGCCAGCAGCTATGGACAGGGGCTGGCAACTAATGAAAAACTGTTTTTT. This sequence encodes CASSYGQGLATNEKLFF.

The V call is TRBV5-1, the J call TRBJ2-1, with D uncertain. V was clipped by 5 bases and J by 9 bases, with 12 bases between them. Germline V CDR1 and CDR2: SGHRS, YFSETQ. The CDR3 spans 12 residues. The CDR3 region has the DNA TGCGCCAGCAGTAGTGGTTACGTTGAGCAGTTCTTC. It specifies CASSSGYVEQFF.

V and J are TRBV4-1 and TRBJ2-7, with D unclear. This CDR3 contains 14 residues. Germline V gene sequence: CDR1 MGHRA, CDR2 YSYEKL. The V gene lost 1 base and the J gene lost 0 bases, with 7 bases spanning the gap. The CDR3 reads CASSQGILSYEQYF. In DNA, the CDR3 is TGCGCCAGCAGCCAAGGTATACTCTCCTACGAGCAGTACTTC.

The chain carries TRBV5-1 and TRBJ2-3; the match to TRBD2 covers 8 bases. Germline V gives CDR1 SGHRS, CDR2 YFSETQ. V shed 0 bases, J shed 4 bases, and the junction held 7 bases outside the gene matches. CDR3 length: 16 residues. As DNA, the CDR3 is TGCGCCAGCAGCTTGGACGGACGCGGGGGGTCAGATACGCAGTATTTT. Residues: CASSLDGRGGSDTQYF.

The V and J genes are TRBV27 and TRBJ2-1; D might be TRBD2 (5 bases). This CDR3 has 14 amino acids. V lost 2 bases and J 2 bases, leaving 7 bases between the germline ends. Germline values: CDR1 MNHEY, CDR2 SMNVEV (reference sequence). The CDR3 coding sequence is TGTGCCAGCAGTTTACACGGGGCCTACAATGAGCAGTTCTTC. Translating it yields CASSLHGAYNEQFF.

J is TRBJ2-3 and V is TRBV18, with D possibly matching TRBD2 (5 bases). In germline, CDR1 is KGHSH, CDR2 LQKENI. The CDR3 sequence is 14 residues long. Trimming pared 3 bases from V and 4 bases from J, leaving 11 bases between. This chain's CDR3 is CASSPSLGADTQYF. The CDR3, as DNA: TGTGCCAGCTCACCCTCGCTGGGAGCAGATACGCAGTATTTT.

The chain has TRBV29-1 and TRBJ2-3; possible D gene TRBD2, 6 bases. The length of the CDR3 is 13 residues. Between the trimmed V and J ends, which lost 3 bases and 0 bases, there was a span of 7 bases. Germline V gene data show CDR1 as SQVTM and CDR2 as ANQGSEA. Here the CDR3 reads CSVEAGSTDTQYF. The CDR3 coding sequence is TGCAGCGTTGAGGCGGGGAGCACAGATACGCAGTATTTT.

This chain connects TRBV19 to TRBJ2-1; the D gene is possibly TRBD1 (6 bases). This CDR3 is built from 16 residues. V was clipped by 3 bases and J by 2 bases, with 14 bases between them. Germline CDR1 LNHDA, CDR2 SQIVND (reference sequence). CDR3 sequence: CASSIPPGAAYNEQFF. CDR3 coding DNA: TGTGCCAGTAGTATCCCACCAGGGGCCGCCTACAATGAGCAGTTCTTC.